Presented here are 30 T cell receptor beta chains from one specimen sequenced in a study of T cells in Graves' hyperthyroidism and ophthalmopathy (dated by TCRdb to the late 2010s). The library was produced with multiplex PCR. The sequencer listed for this sample is Illumina HiSeq 2000. The TCR beta CDR3 regions were amplified from RNA transcripts. For the first round of RT-PCR on the TCR CDR3, the HTBI primer set was used together with the Qiagen OneStep RT-PCR kit. The public sequencing data were trimmed at Q25 with fastp and processed into clonotypes with MiXCR by TCRdb, which kept only in-frame beta chains. Every entry covers one CDR3 protein and lists the most common genes and DNA from its rows. Here the sample has around 450,000 distinct CDR3 sequences; roughly 13% occur a single time. About 5% of the sample belongs to the ten largest clones. The sample comprised blood. The receptors here all came from a woman between 18 and 29 years old with Graves' hyperthyroidism.

In its sample, this clonotype was seen many times. V is TRBV6-2 or TRBV6-3 and J is TRBJ2-1; TRBD2 matches at 15 bases. V lost 6 bases to trimming and J lost 7 bases; unmatched junction nucleotides: 10. Germline lookup yields CDR1 MNHEY and CDR2 SVGEGT. This CDR3 has 17 residues. The CDR3 DNA follows: TGTGCCAGCAGCTCCCTAACTGGGACTAGCGGGAGGAATGAGCAGTTCTTC. Residues: CASSSLTGTSGRNEQFF.

This sequence joins TRBV19 and TRBJ1-1, with 9 nucleotides matching TRBD1. The CDR3 extends over 15 amino acids. V shed 2 bases, J shed 3 bases, and the junction held 4 bases outside the gene matches. Germline V CDR1 and CDR2: LNHDA, SQIVND (reference sequence). CDR3 sequence: CASSISGTGYTEAFF. The CDR3 bases are TGTGCCAGTAGTATATCCGGGACAGGGTACACTGAAGCTTTCTTT.

In its sample, this clonotype was seen many times. V is TRBV12-3 or TRBV12-4 and J is TRBJ2-3; D is tentatively TRBD1 or TRBD2 (5 bases each). The CDR3 is 15 residues long. Trimming pared 2 bases from V and 0 bases from J, leaving 9 bases between. The CDR3 coding sequence is TGTGCCAGCAGTTTATGGGACGAGAGCACAGATACGCAGTATTTT. Protein: CASSLWDESTDTQYF.

This rearrangement joins TRBV5-1 to TRBJ2-4; the match to TRBD2 covers 8 bases. The CDR3 runs 18 residues. Germline lookup yields CDR1 SGHRS and CDR2 YFSETQ. V was clipped by 2 bases and J by 2 bases; unmatched bases: 12. CDR3 coding DNA: TGCGCCAGCAGCTTACAGATGGGCGGGAGGTCTACCAAAAACATTCAGTACTTC. It yields the protein CASSLQMGGRSTKNIQYF.

This clonotype was detected a few times. The chain carries TRBV5-1 and TRBJ1-3, with D uncertain. The CDR3 consists of 13 residues. Germline assignment: CDR1 SGHRS and CDR2 YFSETQ. V lost 2 bases and J 3 bases, leaving 6 bases between the germline ends. The CDR3 region has the DNA TGCGCCAGCAGCTTACAACGTGGAAACACCATATATTTT. Translating it yields CASSLQRGNTIYF.

The sample holds a few counts of this clonotype. The chain couples TRBV2 to TRBJ2-1; TRBD1 matches 8 bases. V lost 3 bases and J lost 9; bases outside the gene matches: 10. CDR3 length: 15 residues. Per the germline V gene, CDR1 is SNHLY and CDR2 is FYNNEI. CDR3 protein: CASSDQGARLSEQFF. CDR3 DNA: TGTGCCAGCAGTGATCAGGGGGCGCGTTTAAGTGAGCAGTTCTTC. The full variable domain, with the rest looked up from reference TRBV2 and TRBJ2-1, is EPEVTQTPSHQVTQMGQEVILRCVPISNHLYFYWYRQILGQKVEFLVSFYNNEISEKSEIFDDQFSVERPDGSNFTLKIRSTKLEDSAMYFCASSDQGARLSEQFFGPGTRLTVL.

In this sample, this clonotype turned up many times. The gene calls are TRBV11-2 and TRBJ2-1; the D is unclear. The V and J ends lost 3 bases and 8 bases respectively, with 17 bases between them. The CDR3 sequence is 15 residues long. Germline V lookup: CDR1 SGHAT, CDR2 FQNNGV. CDR3 in DNA: TGTGCCAGCAGCTTGACCCGTCGGAAATCGGATGAGCAGTTCTTC. Its protein is CASSLTRRKSDEQFF.

In this sample, this clonotype turned up many times. V usage is TRBV28 and J usage is TRBJ1-5; TRBD1 aligns across 7 bases. Germline CDR1 is MDHEN and CDR2 is SYDVKM. The CDR3 has 17 residues. With V trimmed by 6 bases and J by 2 bases, 13 bases remained unmatched. Written as DNA, the CDR3 is TGTGCCAGCAGACTACCATCCGGGACAGTGGGCAATCAGCCCCAGCATTTT. It is translated as CASRLPSGTVGNQPQHF. The full variable domain, with the rest looked up from reference TRBV28 and TRBJ1-5, is DVKVTQSSRYLVKRTGEKVFLECVQDMDHENMFWYRQDPGLGLRLIYFSYDVKMKEKGDIPEGYSVSREKKERFSLILESASTNQTSMYLCASRLPSGTVGNQPQHFGDGTRLSIL.

The chain carries TRBV7-2 and TRBJ2-7, with a weak D call TRBD1 (6 bases). V shed 5 bases and J shed 5 bases, with 19 bases lying between them. Germline assignment: CDR1 SGHTA and CDR2 FQGNSA. The CDR3 extends over 15 amino acids. CDR3 sequence reads: CASSRSTQGFDEQYF. DNA of the CDR3: TGTGCCAGCAGCCGCTCCACCCAGGGGTTCGACGAGCAGTACTTC. Drawing the rest from reference TRBV7-2 and TRBJ2-7, the complete variable domain is GAGVSQSPSNKVTEKGKDVELRCDPISGHTALYWYRQSLGQGLEFLIYFQGNSAPDKSGLPSDRFSAERTGGSVSTLTIQRTQQEDSAVYLCASSRSTQGFDEQYFGPGTRLTVT.

As concerns this clonotype: An end of the junction does not agree with germline; a read error may underlie this. CDR3 amino acids: CASSLQGVKNTGELFF. CDR3 DNA sequence: TGCGCCAGCTCACTCCAGGGAGTGAAAAACACCGGGGAGCTGTTTTTT. V gene TRBV18 combines with J gene TRBJ2-2; D may be TRBD1 or TRBD2 (5 bases each). The length of the CDR3 is 16 residues. The germline V gene has CDR1 KGHSH and CDR2 LQKENI.

Written as DNA, the CDR3 is TGTGCCACCAGTGACAGACTAGCGGAAAACTACAATGAGCAGTTCTTC. The encoded protein is CATSDRLAENYNEQFF. The chain carries TRBV24-1 and TRBJ2-1; TRBD2 matches 9 bases. The CDR3 loop spans 16 amino acids. The trim removed 4 bases at V and 3 bases at J, leaving 6 bases unmatched. CDR1 and CDR2 (germline): KGHDR, SFDVKD.

Remarks on this clonotype: A much larger clone differs from this one at a single base, so this may be a read error. The rearrangement links TRBV6-1 to TRBJ2-1, with D maybe TRBD1 (5 bases). There are 15 residues in the CDR3. The V gene lost 8 bases and the J gene lost 0 bases, with 14 bases spanning the gap. The germline V gene has CDR1 MNHNS and CDR2 SASEGT. CDR3 in amino acids: CASSAGPSSYNEQFF. The DNA for the CDR3 is TGTGCCAGCTCTGCAGGGCCGAGCTCCTACAATGAGCAGTTCTTC.

V and J are TRBV24-1 and TRBJ2-1; 13 bases agree with TRBD2. The CDR3 contains 16 residues. V lost 7 bases, J lost 4 bases, and 6 bases stayed unmatched. CDR1 is KGHDR and CDR2 is SFDVKD in the germline V gene. CDR3 loop: CATSAPGLAGYNEQFF. Here the CDR3 DNA reads TGTGCCACCAGCGCCCCGGGACTAGCGGGATACAATGAGCAGTTCTTC.

The CDR3 region is CASSPSQGNTEAFF. CDR3 in DNA: TGTGCCAGCAGCCCGTCACAGGGAAACACTGAAGCTTTCTTT. The chain combines TRBV12-3 or TRBV12-4 with TRBJ1-1; maybe TRBD1 (6 bases). V was cut by 6 bases and J by 2 bases, with 13 bases left in between. The CDR3 sequence is 14 residues long.

This clonotype was seen only a few times. V gene TRBV10-1 combines with J gene TRBJ1-2, with D perhaps TRBD1 (6 bases). Trimming stripped 8 bases from V and 1 base from J, with 14 bases between. This CDR3 contains 14 residues. The germline gives CDR1 WNHNN, CDR2 SYGVQD (reference sequence). The CDR3 is CASDWGAFNYGYTF. The CDR3 coding sequence is TGCGCCAGCGACTGGGGGGCCTTTAACTATGGCTACACCTTC.

In this sample, this clonotype turned up a few times. The rearrangement uses TRBV2 and TRBJ1-3; D is unresolved. Trimming shortened V by 2 bases and J by 0 bases, and 11 bases separated the two germline ends. The CDR3 is 16 residues long. Germline V gene sequence: CDR1 SNHLY, CDR2 FYNNEI. CDR3 in amino acids: CASSEWPWSSGNTIYF. The DNA for the CDR3 is TGTGCCAGCAGTGAATGGCCGTGGAGCTCTGGAAACACCATATATTTT.

This clonotype was picked up many times. V gene TRBV2 combines with J gene TRBJ1-2, with D possibly being TRBD1 (6 bases). Per the germline V gene, CDR1 is SNHLY and CDR2 is FYNNEI. V was trimmed by 3 bases and J by 4 bases, leaving 12 bases between them. This CDR3 is 14 amino acids long. The CDR3 is CASSDKQGFYGYTF. The DNA for the CDR3 is TGTGCCAGCAGTGACAAACAGGGATTCTATGGCTACACCTTC.

The gene calls are TRBV7-9 and TRBJ1-3, with unresolved D. Germline CDR1 and CDR2: SEHNR and FQNEAQ (reference sequence). The CDR3 extends over 13 amino acids. V lost 7 bases and J lost 0, with 7 bases in between. CDR3: CASTQSSGNTIYF. The CDR3 DNA follows: TGTGCCAGCACCCAGTCCTCTGGAAACACCATATATTTT.

This clonotype has more than one count but fewer than ten. This chain uses TRBV28 with TRBJ2-1; D uncertain. CDR3 length: 12 residues. Germline V CDR1 and CDR2: MDHEN, SYDVKM. V was cut by 5 bases and J by 14 bases, with 16 bases left in between. In nucleotides, the CDR3 is TGTGCCAGCAGTCCGCGGACCTCCATGGAGTTCTTC. Encoded protein: CASSPRTSMEFF.

This clonotype appeared a few times. This chain joins TRBV6-1 and TRBJ1-5; D is unresolved. Per the germline V gene, CDR1 is MNHNS and CDR2 is SASEGT. The V end was cut by 3 bases, the J end by 5 bases, with 8 bases between. This CDR3 spans 13 amino acids. In DNA, the CDR3 is TGTGCCAGCAGTGAGCCGGGTGATCAGCCCCAGCATTTT. Translated, it gives CASSEPGDQPQHF.

This clonotype was detected many times. The chain couples TRBV11-2 to TRBJ2-2; D remains ambiguous. V was clipped by 1 base and J by 7 bases, with 13 bases between them. Germline values: CDR1 SGHAT, CDR2 FQNNGV. The CDR3 totals 15 residues. The CDR3 spells CASSLVVRRSGELFF. CDR3 nucleotide sequence: TGTGCCAGCAGCTTAGTGGTCAGGAGAAGCGGGGAGCTGTTTTTT. The variable domain in full, completed from reference TRBV11-2 and TRBJ2-2, reads EAGVAQSPRYKIIEKRQSVAFWCNPISGHATLYWYQQILGQGPKLLIQFQNNGVVDDSQLPKDRFSAERLKGVDSTLKIQPAKLEDSAVYLCASSLVVRRSGELFFGEGSRLTVL.

In its sample, this clonotype was seen many times. The chain is built from TRBV11-2 and TRBJ2-1, with TRBD2 identical over 12 bases. Germline lookup yields CDR1 SGHAT and CDR2 FQNNGV. This CDR3 has 18 residues. Trimming at V came to 2 bases and at J to 7 bases, leaving 12 bases not matched to a gene. The CDR3 bases are TGTGCCAGCAGCTTATCGGGACTAGCGGGCAGTCGTATGAATGAGCAGTTCTTC. This codes for CASSLSGLAGSRMNEQFF.

This clonotype was counted many times. The CDR3 bases are TGTGCCAGCAGTTTTGGGGCCGCGGGAGGGCTTTACAATGAGCAGTTCTTC. This codes for CASSFGAAGGLYNEQFF. The rearrangement links TRBV12-3 or TRBV12-4 to TRBJ2-1, with 9 bases aligning to TRBD2. The CDR3 contains 17 residues. J was trimmed by 4 bases and V by 3 bases; bases with no gene match: 10.

This clonotype was seen repeatedly, ten times or more. The chain links TRBV4-3 to TRBJ2-7; D remains ambiguous. The CDR3 runs to 15 residues. CDR1 LGHNA and CDR2 YSLEER come from the germline V gene. Trimming shortened V by 0 bases and J by 3 bases, and 12 bases separated the two germline ends. The CDR3 loop reads CASSQEAGRNYEQYF. CDR3 coding DNA: TGCGCCAGCAGCCAAGAAGCCGGGCGGAACTACGAGCAGTACTTC.

This clonotype was observed at least ten times. This chain uses TRBV6-5 with TRBJ1-1; D unclear. This CDR3 is 13 amino acids long. Germline CDR1 and CDR2: MNHEY and SVGAGI. V was cut by 2 bases and J by 6 bases, with 10 bases left in between. This chain's CDR3 is CASSYAPGPEAFF. The CDR3, as DNA: TGTGCCAGCAGTTACGCTCCCGGGCCTGAAGCTTTCTTT.

This clonotype was seen at least ten times. This rearrangement joins TRBV27 to TRBJ2-2; no reliable D call. Germline CDR1 reads MNHEY; CDR2 reads SMNVEV (reference sequence). The CDR3 is 17 amino acids. With 0 bases removed from V and 0 bases from J, the gap between germline ends came to 11 bases. Here the CDR3 DNA reads TGTGCCAGCAGTTTATCTTTCGGCAGAACGAACACCGGGGAGCTGTTTTTT. Protein sequence: CASSLSFGRTNTGELFF.

This clonotype was counted ten times or more. The chain's CDR3 is CAWSPGLVAYEQYF. The CDR3 region has the DNA TGTGCCTGGAGCCCCGGACTAGTCGCCTACGAGCAGTACTTC. The chain couples TRBV30 to TRBJ2-7; 7 nucleotides agree with TRBD2. This CDR3 has 14 residues. The V segment lost 3 bases and the J segment 2 bases; nucleotides outside the gene matches: 7. The germline CDR1 and CDR2 sequences are GTSNPN and SVGIG (reference sequence).

There are many counts of this clonotype. The rearrangement links TRBV4-1 to TRBJ2-7, with 7 positions matching TRBD2. V was pared by 1 base and J by 2 bases, with 8 bases of the junction left unmatched. The CDR3 totals 16 residues. Germline CDR1 MGHRA, CDR2 YSYEKL. This CDR3 is CASSQGLSGTPYEQYF. The CDR3 nucleotides read TGCGCCAGCAGCCAAGGGTTGAGCGGGACCCCCTACGAGCAGTACTTC.

The chain uses TRBV29-1 and TRBJ1-2; 7 nucleotides align to TRBD1. Trimming took 5 bases from V and 4 from J; bases not matched to a gene: 10. Germline lookup yields CDR1 SQVTM and CDR2 ANQGSEA. The CDR3 loop spans 14 amino acids. The CDR3 DNA reads TGCAGCGTTCTCTTAGGGGGCGCTGGCTATGGCTACACCTTC. Its translation: CSVLLGGAGYGYTF.

This clonotype was counted between two and nine times. The rearrangement links TRBV19 to TRBJ2-2; a possible D gene is TRBD2 (5 bases). Germline V CDR1 and CDR2: LNHDA, SQIVND (reference sequence). V dropped 5 bases and J dropped 5 bases, with 12 bases sitting between them. This CDR3 is 14 amino acids long. The CDR3 region is CASSYTPGTGELFF. CDR3 DNA: TGTGCCAGTAGTTATACCCCGGGGACCGGGGAGCTGTTTTTT.